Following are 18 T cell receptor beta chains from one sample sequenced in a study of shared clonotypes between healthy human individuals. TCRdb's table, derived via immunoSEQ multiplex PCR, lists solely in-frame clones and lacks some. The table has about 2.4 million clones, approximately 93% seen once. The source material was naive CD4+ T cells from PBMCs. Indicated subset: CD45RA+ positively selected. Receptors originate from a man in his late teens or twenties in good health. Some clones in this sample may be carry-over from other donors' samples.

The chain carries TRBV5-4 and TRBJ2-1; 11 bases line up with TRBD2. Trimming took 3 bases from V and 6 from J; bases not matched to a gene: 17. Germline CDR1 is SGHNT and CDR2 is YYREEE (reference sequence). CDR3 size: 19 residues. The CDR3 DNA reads TGTGCCAGCAGCTCTCATCCGACTAGCGGGGCCGGTTGGGTCAATGAGCAGTTCTTC. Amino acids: CASSSHPTSGAGWVNEQFF. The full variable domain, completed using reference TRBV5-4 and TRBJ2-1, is ETGVTQSPTHLIKTRGQQVTLRCSSQSGHNTVSWYQQALGQGPQFIFQYYREEENGRGNFPPRFSGLQFPNYSSELNVNALELDDSALYLCASSSHPTSGAGWVNEQFFGPGTRLTVL.

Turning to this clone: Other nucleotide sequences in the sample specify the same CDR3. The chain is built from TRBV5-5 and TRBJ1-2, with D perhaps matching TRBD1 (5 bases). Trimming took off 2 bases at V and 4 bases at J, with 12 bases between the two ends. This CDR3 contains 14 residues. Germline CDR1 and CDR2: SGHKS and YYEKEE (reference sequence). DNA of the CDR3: TGTGCCAGCAGCTTAGGGACGGGCATCTATGGCTACACCTTC. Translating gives CASSLGTGIYGYTF.

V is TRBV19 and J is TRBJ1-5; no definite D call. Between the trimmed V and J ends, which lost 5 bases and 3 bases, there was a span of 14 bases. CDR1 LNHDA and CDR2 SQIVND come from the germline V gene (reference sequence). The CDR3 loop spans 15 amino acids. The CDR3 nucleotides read TGTGCCAGTAGTGCCGGCGGAGCCCCCAATCAGCCCCAGCATTTT. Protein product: CASSAGGAPNQPQHF.

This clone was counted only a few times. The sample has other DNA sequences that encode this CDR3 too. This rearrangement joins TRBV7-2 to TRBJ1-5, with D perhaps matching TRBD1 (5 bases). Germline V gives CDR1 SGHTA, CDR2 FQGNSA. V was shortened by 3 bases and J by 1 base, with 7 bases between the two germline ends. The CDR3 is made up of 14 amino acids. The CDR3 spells CASSLGRSNQPQHF. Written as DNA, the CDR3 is TGTGCCAGCAGCTTGGGACGGAGCAATCAGCCCCAGCATTTT. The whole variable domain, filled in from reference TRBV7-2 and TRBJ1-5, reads GAGVSQSPSNKVTEKGKDVELRCDPISGHTALYWYRQSLGQGLEFLIYFQGNSAPDKSGLPSDRFSAERTGGSVSTLTIQRTQQEDSAVYLCASSLGRSNQPQHFGDGTRLSIL.

The CDR3 is CASSLSGGSYGYTF. As DNA, the CDR3 is TGTGCCAGCAGCCTCTCAGGGGGAAGCTATGGCTACACCTTC. The chain links TRBV7-2 to TRBJ1-2; 7 bases fit TRBD1. CDR3 length: 14 amino acids. With 5 bases clipped from V and 4 bases from J, the junction kept 7 bases outside the gene matches. The germline V gene has CDR1 SGHTA and CDR2 FQGNSA.

This CDR3 is CACPQTQETQYF. The CDR3 region has the DNA TGTGCCTGCCCTCAGACCCAGGAGACCCAGTACTTC. The chain has TRBV30 and TRBJ2-5; D unresolved. Trimming stripped 6 bases from V and 5 bases from J, with 13 bases between. The CDR3 sequence is 12 residues long. CDR1 and CDR2 (germline): GTSNPN, SVGIG (reference sequence).

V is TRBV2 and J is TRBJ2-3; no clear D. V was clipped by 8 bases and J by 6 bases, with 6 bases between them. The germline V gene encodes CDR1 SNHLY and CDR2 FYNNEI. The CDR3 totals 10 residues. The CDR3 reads CASRFDTQYF. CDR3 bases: TGTGCCAGCCGATTTGATACGCAGTATTTT.

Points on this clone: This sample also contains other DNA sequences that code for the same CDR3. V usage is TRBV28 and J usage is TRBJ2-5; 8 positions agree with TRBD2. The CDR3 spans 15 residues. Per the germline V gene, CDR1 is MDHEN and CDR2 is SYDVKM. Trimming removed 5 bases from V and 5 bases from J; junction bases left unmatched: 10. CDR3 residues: CASSPAGGRSETQYF. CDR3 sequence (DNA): TGTGCCAGCAGTCCGGCGGGCGGGAGGTCTGAGACCCAGTACTTC.

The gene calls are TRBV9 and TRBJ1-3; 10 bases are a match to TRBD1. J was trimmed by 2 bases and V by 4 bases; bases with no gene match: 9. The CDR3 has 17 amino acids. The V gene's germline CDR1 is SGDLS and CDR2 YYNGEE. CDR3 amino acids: CASSPGQGKLTGNTIYF. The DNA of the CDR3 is TGTGCCAGCAGCCCGGGACAGGGGAAATTAACTGGAAACACCATATATTTT.

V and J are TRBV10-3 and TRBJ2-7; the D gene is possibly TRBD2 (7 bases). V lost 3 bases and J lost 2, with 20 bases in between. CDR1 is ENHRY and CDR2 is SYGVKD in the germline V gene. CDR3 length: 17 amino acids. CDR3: CAISDQGGASPPYEQYF. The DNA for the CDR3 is TGTGCCATCAGTGACCAAGGGGGGGCCTCCCCCCCCTACGAGCAGTACTTC.

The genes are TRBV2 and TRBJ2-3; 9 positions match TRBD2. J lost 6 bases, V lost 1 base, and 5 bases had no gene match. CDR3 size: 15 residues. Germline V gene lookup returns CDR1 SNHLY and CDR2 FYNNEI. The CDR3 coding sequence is TGTGCCAGCAGTGAAGAACTAGCGGGTGGTGATACGCAGTATTTT. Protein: CASSEELAGGDTQYF.

The CDR3 region is CASSPLGGPNYYGYTF. The CDR3 nucleotides are TGCGCCAGCAGCCCCCTCGGGGGACCCAATTACTATGGCTACACCTTC. This chain uses TRBV4-3 with TRBJ1-2; the D gene is possibly TRBD1 (5 bases). Germline loops: CDR1 LGHNA, CDR2 YSLEER. The CDR3 consists of 16 residues. Trimming shortened V by 4 bases and J by 3 bases, and 18 bases separated the two germline ends.

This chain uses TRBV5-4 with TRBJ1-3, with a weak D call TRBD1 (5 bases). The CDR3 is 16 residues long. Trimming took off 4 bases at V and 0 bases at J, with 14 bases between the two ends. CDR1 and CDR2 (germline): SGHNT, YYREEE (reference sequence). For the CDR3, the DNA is TGTGCCAGCAGCGGGGGACCTCTACACTCTGGAAACACCATATATTTT. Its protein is CASSGGPLHSGNTIYF.

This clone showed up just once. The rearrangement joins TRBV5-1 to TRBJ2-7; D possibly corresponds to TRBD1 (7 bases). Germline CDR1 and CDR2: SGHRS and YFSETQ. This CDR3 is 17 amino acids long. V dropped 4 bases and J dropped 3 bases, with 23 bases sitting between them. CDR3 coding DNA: TGCGCCAGCAGCATCGGACAGGACTACTACCGGGACTACGAGCAGTACTTC. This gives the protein CASSIGQDYYRDYEQYF.

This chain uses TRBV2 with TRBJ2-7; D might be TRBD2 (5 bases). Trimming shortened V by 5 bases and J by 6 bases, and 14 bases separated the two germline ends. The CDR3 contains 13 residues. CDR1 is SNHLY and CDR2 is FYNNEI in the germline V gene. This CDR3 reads CASSRAEASEQYF. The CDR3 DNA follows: TGTGCCAGCAGTCGTGCGGAGGCCTCCGAGCAGTACTTC.

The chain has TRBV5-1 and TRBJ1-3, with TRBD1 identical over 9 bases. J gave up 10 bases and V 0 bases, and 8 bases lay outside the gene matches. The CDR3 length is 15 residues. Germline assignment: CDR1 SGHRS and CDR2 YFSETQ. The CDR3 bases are TGCGCCAGCAGCTTGGCGGCGGGACAGGGCTCGACCATATATTTT. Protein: CASSLAAGQGSTIYF.

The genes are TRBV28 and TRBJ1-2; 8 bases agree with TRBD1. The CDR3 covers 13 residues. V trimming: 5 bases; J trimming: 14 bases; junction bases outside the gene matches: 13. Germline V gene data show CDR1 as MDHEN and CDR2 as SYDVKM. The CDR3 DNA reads TGTGCCAGCAGTCAAACCTCGGACAGGGCGGGAACCTTC. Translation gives CASSQTSDRAGTF.

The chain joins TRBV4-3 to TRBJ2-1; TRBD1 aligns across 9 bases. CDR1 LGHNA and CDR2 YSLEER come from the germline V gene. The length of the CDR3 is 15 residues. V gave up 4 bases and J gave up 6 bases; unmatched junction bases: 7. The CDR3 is CASSPTGQGGNEQFF. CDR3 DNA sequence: TGCGCCAGCAGCCCGACGGGACAGGGTGGCAATGAGCAGTTCTTC.